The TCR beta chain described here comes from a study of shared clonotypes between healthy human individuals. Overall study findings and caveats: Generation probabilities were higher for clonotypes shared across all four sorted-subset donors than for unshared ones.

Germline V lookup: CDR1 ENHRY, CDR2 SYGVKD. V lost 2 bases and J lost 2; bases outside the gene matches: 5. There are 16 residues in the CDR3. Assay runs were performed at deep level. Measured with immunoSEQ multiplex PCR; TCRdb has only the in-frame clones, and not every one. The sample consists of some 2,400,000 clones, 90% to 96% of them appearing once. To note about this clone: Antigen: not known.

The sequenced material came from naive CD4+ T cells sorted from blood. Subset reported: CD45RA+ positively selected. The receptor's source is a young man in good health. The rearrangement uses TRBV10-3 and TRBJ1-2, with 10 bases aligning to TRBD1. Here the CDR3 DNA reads TGTGCCATCAGTGAGCCAGACAGGGGGCTGAACTATGGCTACACCTTC. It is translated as CAISEPDRGLNYGYTF.